This entry lists 14 T cell receptor beta chains sequenced from one sample in a study of cytomegalovirus exposure and HLA in healthy donors. Amplification used 60 Vbeta primers and 13 Jbeta primers. Method: immunoSEQ multiplex PCR; TCRdb's copy keeps in-frame clones and lacks some. The data show 70,000 or so clones, roughly 88% seen once. The sequencing sample was made of PBMCs. The receptor set was obtained from a woman aged 25 to 39 in good health and CMV-seronegative.

This chain links TRBV4-3 with TRBJ2-7, with 9 bases matching TRBD1. V lost 3 bases and J lost 2; bases outside the gene matches: 2. CDR1 is LGHNA and CDR2 is YSLEER in the germline V gene. This CDR3 is 14 amino acids long. The CDR3 here is CASSQRQGAYEQYF. As DNA, the CDR3 is TGCGCCAGCAGCCAGAGACAGGGGGCCTACGAGCAGTACTTC.

The chain uses TRBV19 and TRBJ2-5; D is unclear. This CDR3 spans 15 amino acids. Germline V gene data show CDR1 as LNHDA and CDR2 as SQIVND (reference sequence). V was clipped by 4 bases and J by 2 bases, with 14 bases between them. Here the CDR3 DNA reads TGTGCCAGTAGTAGGTCCCAAGCGTTTCAAGAGACCCAGTACTTC. Its protein is CASSRSQAFQETQYF.

The genes are TRBV5-5 and TRBJ2-7, with D tentatively TRBD1 (5 bases). Germline-derived CDR1 and CDR2 are SGHKS and YYEKEE (reference sequence). The CDR3 runs 12 residues. V lost 4 bases to trimming and J lost 2 bases, with 7 bases between them. The CDR3 sequence: CASSKDTYEQYF. The DNA of the CDR3 is TGTGCCAGCAGCAAGGACACCTACGAGCAGTACTTC.

This clone was detected once. V and J are TRBV7-3 and TRBJ2-1; 10 bases are a match to TRBD2. V lost 4 bases to trimming and J lost 1 base; unmatched junction nucleotides: 7. This CDR3 is 17 amino acids long. From germline, CDR1 is SGHTA and CDR2 FQGTGA. The CDR3 DNA is TGTGCCAGCAGCTCATACCGGACTAGCGGTTCCTACAATGAGCAGTTCTTC. It encodes CASSSYRTSGSYNEQFF. Looking up the rest from reference TRBV7-3 and TRBJ2-1 gives the full variable domain: GAGVSQTPSNKVTEKGKYVELRCDPISGHTALYWYRQSLGQGPEFLIYFQGTGAADDSGLPNDRFFAVRPEGSVSTLKIQRTERGDSAVYLCASSSYRTSGSYNEQFFGPGTRLTVL.

This clone is categorized as medium-sized. The chain joins TRBV15 to TRBJ2-7; no clear D. The CDR3 consists of 13 residues. Per germline, CDR1 LNHNV and CDR2 YYDKDF (reference sequence). Trimming shortened V by 0 bases and J by 2 bases, and 5 bases separated the two germline ends. As DNA, the CDR3 is TGTGCCACCAGCAGAGATTTTACCTACGAGCAGTACTTC. Translation: CATSRDFTYEQYF.

The chain couples TRBV2 to TRBJ1-4, with D maybe TRBD1 (5 bases). Deletions cut 5 bases from V and 5 bases from J, with 18 bases between. Per the germline V gene, CDR1 is SNHLY and CDR2 is FYNNEI. This CDR3 is built from 16 residues. The CDR3 is CASSRQYPGLNEKLFF. The CDR3 DNA follows: TGTGCCAGCAGTCGACAGTACCCCGGGCTAAATGAAAAACTGTTTTTT.

Remarks on this clone: At the DNA level, this CDR3 is encoded by other sequences in the same sample as well. J is TRBJ2-5 and V is TRBV6-5, with a possible D match to TRBD2 (6 bases). The CDR3 totals 13 residues. CDR1 and CDR2 (germline): MNHEY, SVGAGI. Trimming removed 3 bases from V and 5 bases from J, with 10 bases in between. CDR3 protein: CASSYAGWETQYF. As DNA, the CDR3 is TGTGCCAGCAGTTATGCGGGATGGGAGACCCAGTACTTC.

This chain connects TRBV11-3 to TRBJ2-2, with 9 bases that match TRBD1. The CDR3 length is 18 residues. Germline V lookup: CDR1 SGHNT, CDR2 YENEEA. V lost 1 base to trimming and J lost 1 base; unmatched junction nucleotides: 7. CDR3 in amino acids: CASSLGDRVLVNTGELFF. The CDR3 nucleotides are TGTGCCAGCAGCTTAGGGGACAGGGTTTTAGTGAACACCGGGGAGCTGTTTTTT.

The chain links TRBV6-1 to TRBJ1-2; weak D call: TRBD1 (6 bases). Germline lookup yields CDR1 MNHNS and CDR2 SASEGT. Trimming took 5 bases from V and 4 from J, leaving 14 bases between them. The CDR3 loop spans 14 amino acids. The CDR3 nucleotides read TGTGCCAGCAGTTTAACGACAGGCCCCTATGGCTACACCTTC. It specifies CASSLTTGPYGYTF.

The CDR3 region is CASSQLAGSYNEQFF. The CDR3, as DNA: TGCGCCAGCAGCCAACTAGCAGGCTCCTACAATGAGCAGTTCTTC. The chain carries TRBV4-1 and TRBJ2-1, with D possibly being TRBD2 (5 bases). V gave up 2 bases and J gave up 0 bases, with 8 bases separating them. The CDR3 runs 15 residues. From germline, CDR1 is MGHRA and CDR2 YSYEKL.

The gene calls are TRBV6-5 and TRBJ1-2; 9 nucleotides line up with TRBD1. The CDR3 is 14 amino acids. The germline V gene encodes CDR1 MNHEY and CDR2 SVGAGI. Germline trimming cut 7 bases from V and 2 bases from J; bases unmatched to any gene: 5. This CDR3 is CASTNRGLNYGYTF. The CDR3 bases are TGTGCCAGCACGAACAGGGGGCTGAACTATGGCTACACCTTC.

This sequence joins TRBV6-5 and TRBJ2-1; D possibly corresponds to TRBD2 (5 bases). Looked up from germline, CDR1 is MNHEY and CDR2 is SVGAGI. The CDR3 contains 16 residues. Trimming stripped 0 bases from V and 8 bases from J, with 17 bases between. The CDR3 is CASSYSAGPQMYEQFF. The CDR3 DNA is TGTGCCAGCAGTTACTCGGCGGGCCCCCAGATGTATGAGCAGTTCTTC.

Written as DNA, the CDR3 is TGTGCCAGCAGGGAGGGACTAGCGGGAGCCTACGAGCAGTACTTC. This sequence encodes CASREGLAGAYEQYF. The rearrangement joins TRBV6-6 to TRBJ2-7; TRBD2 matches 14 bases. From germline, CDR1 is MNHNY and CDR2 SVGAGI (reference sequence). This CDR3 has 15 residues. Trimming removed 6 bases from V and 2 bases from J; junction bases left unmatched: 3.

The genes are TRBV19 and TRBJ2-1, with 7 bases aligning to TRBD1. This CDR3 contains 14 residues. With 3 bases clipped from V and 2 bases from J, the junction kept 1 base outside the gene matches. Per the germline V gene, CDR1 is LNHDA and CDR2 is SQIVND (reference sequence). CDR3 DNA sequence: TGTGCCAGTAGTATGGGGACAGCCTACAATGAGCAGTTCTTC. Translated, it gives CASSMGTAYNEQFF.